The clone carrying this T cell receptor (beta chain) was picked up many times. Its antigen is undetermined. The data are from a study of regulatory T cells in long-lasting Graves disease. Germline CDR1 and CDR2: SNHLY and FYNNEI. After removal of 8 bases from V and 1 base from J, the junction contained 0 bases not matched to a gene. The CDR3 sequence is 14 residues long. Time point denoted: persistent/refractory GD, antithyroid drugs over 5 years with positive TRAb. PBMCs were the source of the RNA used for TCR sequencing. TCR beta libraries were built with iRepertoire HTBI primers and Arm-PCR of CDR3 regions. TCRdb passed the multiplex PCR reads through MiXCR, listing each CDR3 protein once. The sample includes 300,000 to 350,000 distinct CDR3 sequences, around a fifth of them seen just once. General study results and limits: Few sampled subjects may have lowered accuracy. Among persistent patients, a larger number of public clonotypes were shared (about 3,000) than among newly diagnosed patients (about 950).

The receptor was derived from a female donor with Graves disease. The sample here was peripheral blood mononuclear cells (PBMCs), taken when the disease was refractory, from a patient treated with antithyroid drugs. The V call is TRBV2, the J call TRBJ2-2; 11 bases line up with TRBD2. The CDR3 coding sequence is TGTGCCAGCGGACTAGCGGGGAACACCGGGGAGCTGTTTTTT. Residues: CASGLAGNTGELFF.